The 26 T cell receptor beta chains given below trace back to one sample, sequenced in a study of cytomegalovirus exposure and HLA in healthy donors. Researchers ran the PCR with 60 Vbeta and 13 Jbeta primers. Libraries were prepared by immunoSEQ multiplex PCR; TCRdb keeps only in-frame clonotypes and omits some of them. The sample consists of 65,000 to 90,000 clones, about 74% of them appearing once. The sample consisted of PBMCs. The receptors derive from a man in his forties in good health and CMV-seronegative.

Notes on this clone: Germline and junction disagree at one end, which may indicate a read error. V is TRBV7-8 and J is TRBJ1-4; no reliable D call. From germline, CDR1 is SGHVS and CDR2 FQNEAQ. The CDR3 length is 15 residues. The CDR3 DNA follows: TGTGCCAGCCTTCCGAGTCGTTCCTCAAATGAAAGACTGTTTTTT. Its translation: CASLPSRSSNERLFF.

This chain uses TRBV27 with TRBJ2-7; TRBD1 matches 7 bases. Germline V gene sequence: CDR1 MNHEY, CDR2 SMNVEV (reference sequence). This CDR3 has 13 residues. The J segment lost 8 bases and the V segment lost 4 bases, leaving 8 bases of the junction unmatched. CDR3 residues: CASSSRQGSQQYF. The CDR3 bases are TGTGCCAGCAGTTCGCGACAGGGCTCTCAGCAGTACTTC.

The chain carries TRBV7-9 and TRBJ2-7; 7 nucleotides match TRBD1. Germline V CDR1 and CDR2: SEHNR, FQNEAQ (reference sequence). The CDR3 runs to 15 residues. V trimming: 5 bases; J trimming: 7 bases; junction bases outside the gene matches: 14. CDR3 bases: TGTGCCAGCAGCCCCGTCTCCCCTACAGGGGTTGAGCAGTACTTC. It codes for CASSPVSPTGVEQYF.

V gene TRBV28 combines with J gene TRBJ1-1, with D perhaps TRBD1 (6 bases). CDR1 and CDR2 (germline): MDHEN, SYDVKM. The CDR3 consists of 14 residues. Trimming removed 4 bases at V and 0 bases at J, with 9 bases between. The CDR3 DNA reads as TGTGCCAGCAGTTGGACAGCCATGAACACTGAAGCTTTCTTT. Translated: CASSWTAMNTEAFF.

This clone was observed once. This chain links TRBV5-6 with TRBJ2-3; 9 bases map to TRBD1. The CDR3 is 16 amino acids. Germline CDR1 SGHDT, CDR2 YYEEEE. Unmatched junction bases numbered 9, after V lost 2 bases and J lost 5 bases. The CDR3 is CASSFLTGGKVDTQYF. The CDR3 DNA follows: TGTGCCAGCAGCTTCCTGACAGGGGGTAAGGTAGATACGCAGTATTTT.

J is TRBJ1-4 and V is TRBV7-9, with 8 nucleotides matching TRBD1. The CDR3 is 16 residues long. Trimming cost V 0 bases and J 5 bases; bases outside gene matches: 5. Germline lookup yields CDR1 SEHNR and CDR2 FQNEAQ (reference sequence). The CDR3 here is CASSLAGQGANEKLFF. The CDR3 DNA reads TGTGCCAGCAGCTTAGCGGGGCAGGGGGCGAATGAAAAACTGTTTTTT.

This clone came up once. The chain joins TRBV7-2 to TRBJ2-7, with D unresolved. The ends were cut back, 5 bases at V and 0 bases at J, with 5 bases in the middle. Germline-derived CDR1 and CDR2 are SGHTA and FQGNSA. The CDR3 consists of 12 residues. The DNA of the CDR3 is TGTGCCAGCAGCCTTAGCTCCTACGAGCAGTACTTC. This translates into CASSLSSYEQYF.

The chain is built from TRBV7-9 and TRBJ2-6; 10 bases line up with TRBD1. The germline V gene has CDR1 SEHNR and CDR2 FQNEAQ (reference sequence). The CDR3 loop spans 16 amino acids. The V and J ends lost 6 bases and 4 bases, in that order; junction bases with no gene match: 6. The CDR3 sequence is CASRWTGGEGANVLTF. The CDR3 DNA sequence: TGTGCCAGCAGATGGACAGGGGGAGAAGGGGCCAACGTCCTGACTTTC.

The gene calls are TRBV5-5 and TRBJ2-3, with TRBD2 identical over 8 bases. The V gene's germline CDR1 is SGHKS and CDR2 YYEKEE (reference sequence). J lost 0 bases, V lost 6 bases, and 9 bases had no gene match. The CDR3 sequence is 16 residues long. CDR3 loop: CASTSPGGESTDTQYF. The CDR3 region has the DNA TGTGCCAGCACGTCCCCGGGAGGGGAAAGCACAGATACGCAGTATTTT.

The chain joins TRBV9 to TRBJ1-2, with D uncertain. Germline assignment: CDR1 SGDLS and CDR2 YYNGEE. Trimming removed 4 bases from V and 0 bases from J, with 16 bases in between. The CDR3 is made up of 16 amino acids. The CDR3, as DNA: TGTGCCAGCAGCTTAACATTTGGGAGATCTAACTATGGCTACACCTTC. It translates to CASSLTFGRSNYGYTF.

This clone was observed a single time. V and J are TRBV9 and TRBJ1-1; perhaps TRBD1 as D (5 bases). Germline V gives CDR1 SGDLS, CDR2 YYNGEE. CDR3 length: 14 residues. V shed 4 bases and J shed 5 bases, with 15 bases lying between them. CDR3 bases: TGTGCCAGCAGCTTTCCCGCGGGGGGGACTGAAGCTTTCTTT. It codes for CASSFPAGGTEAFF. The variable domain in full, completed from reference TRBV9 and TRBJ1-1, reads DSGVTQTPKHLITATGQRVTLRCSPRSGDLSVYWYQQSLDQGLQFLIQYYNGEERAKGNILERFSAQQFPDLHSELNLSSLELGDSALYFCASSFPAGGTEAFFGQGTRLTVV.

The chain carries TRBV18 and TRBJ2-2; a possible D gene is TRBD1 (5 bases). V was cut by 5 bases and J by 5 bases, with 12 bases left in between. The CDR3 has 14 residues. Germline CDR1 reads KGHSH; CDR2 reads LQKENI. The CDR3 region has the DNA TGTGCCAGCTCATTTCAGGGTTCGACCGGGGAGCTGTTTTTT. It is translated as CASSFQGSTGELFF.

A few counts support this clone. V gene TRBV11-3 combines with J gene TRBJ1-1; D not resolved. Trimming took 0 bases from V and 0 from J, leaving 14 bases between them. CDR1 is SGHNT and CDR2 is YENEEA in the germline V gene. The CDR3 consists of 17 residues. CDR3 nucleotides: TGTGCCAGCAGCTTAGATCTATATCCGTCGATGAACACTGAAGCTTTCTTT. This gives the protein CASSLDLYPSMNTEAFF. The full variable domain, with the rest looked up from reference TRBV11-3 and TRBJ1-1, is EAGVVQSPRYKIIEKKQPVAFWCNPISGHNTLYWYLQNLGQGPELLIRYENEEAVDDSQLPKDRFSAERLKGVDSTLKIQPAELGDSAVYLCASSLDLYPSMNTEAFFGQGTRLTVV.

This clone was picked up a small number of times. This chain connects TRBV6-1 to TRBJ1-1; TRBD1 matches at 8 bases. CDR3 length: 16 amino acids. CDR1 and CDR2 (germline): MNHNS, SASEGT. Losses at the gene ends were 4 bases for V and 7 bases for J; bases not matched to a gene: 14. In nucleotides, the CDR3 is TGTGCCAGCAGTGGTTGGACAGGGAAGGGGTCCTATGAAGCTTTCTTT. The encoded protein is CASSGWTGKGSYEAFF.

CDR3 amino acids: CASSSLDRGEAFF. CDR3 nucleotides: TGTGCCAGCAGCTCCCTAGACAGGGGTGAAGCTTTCTTT. The J gene is TRBJ1-1, the V gene TRBV7-2, with 8 bases identical to TRBD1. CDR1 is SGHTA, CDR2 FQGNSA, per germline. The CDR3 covers 13 residues. V was pared by 4 bases and J by 7 bases, with 5 bases of the junction left unmatched.

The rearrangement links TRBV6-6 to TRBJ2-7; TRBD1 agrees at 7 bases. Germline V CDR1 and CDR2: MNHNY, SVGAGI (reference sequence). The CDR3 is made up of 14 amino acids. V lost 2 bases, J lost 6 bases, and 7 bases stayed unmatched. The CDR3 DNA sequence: TGTGCCAGCAGTTACGGGACAGAGGGTTGCGAGCAGTACTTC. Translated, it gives CASSYGTEGCEQYF.

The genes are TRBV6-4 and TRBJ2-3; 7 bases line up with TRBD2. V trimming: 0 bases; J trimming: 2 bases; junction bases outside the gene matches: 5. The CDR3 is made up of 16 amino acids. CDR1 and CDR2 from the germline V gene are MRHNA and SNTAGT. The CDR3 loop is CASSDSSSGFTDTQYF. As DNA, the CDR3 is TGTGCCAGCAGTGACTCGAGTAGCGGGTTCACAGATACGCAGTATTTT.

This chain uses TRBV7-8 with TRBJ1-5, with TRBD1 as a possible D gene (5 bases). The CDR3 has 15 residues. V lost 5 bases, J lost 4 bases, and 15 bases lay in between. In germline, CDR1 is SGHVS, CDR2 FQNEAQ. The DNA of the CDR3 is TGTGCCAGCAGCCTCGAGCGGGGCCCGAATCAGCCCCAGCATTTT. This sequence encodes CASSLERGPNQPQHF.

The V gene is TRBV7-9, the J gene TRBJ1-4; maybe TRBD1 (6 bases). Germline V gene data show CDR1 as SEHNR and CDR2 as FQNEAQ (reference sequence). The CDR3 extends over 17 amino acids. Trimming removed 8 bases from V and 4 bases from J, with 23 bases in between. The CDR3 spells CASASRGAQDHNEKLFF. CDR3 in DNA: TGTGCCAGCGCATCACGGGGGGCCCAAGACCATAATGAAAAACTGTTTTTT.

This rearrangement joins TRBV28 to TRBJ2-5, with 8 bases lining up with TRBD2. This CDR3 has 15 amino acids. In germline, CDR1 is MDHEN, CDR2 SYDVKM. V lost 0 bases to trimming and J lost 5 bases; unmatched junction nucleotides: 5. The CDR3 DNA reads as TGTGCCAGCAGTTTATGGCAGGGACTAGAGGAGACCCAGTACTTC. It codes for CASSLWQGLEETQYF. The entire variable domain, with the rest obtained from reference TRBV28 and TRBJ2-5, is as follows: DVKVTQSSRYLVKRTGEKVFLECVQDMDHENMFWYRQDPGLGLRLIYFSYDVKMKEKGDIPEGYSVSREKKERFSLILESASTNQTSMYLCASSLWQGLEETQYFGPGTRLLVL.

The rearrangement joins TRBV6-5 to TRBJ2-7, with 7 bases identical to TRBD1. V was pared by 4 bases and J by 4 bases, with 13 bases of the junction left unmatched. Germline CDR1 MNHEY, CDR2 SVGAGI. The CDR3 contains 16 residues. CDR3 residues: CASSWAPRQGSYEQYF. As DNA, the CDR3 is TGTGCCAGCAGTTGGGCCCCGCGACAGGGATCATACGAGCAGTACTTC.

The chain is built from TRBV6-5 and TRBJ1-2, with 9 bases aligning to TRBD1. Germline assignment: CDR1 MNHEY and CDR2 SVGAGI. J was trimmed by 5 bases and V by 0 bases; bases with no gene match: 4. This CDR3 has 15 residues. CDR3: CASSYSSGTGYGYTF. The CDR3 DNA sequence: TGTGCCAGCAGTTACTCTTCAGGGACAGGGTATGGCTACACCTTC.

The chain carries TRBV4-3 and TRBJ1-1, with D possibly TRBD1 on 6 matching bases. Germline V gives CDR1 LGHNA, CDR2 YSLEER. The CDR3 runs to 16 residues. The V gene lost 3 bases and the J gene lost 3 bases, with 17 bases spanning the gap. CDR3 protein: CASSHRLGGIYTEAFF. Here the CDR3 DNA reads TGCGCCAGCAGCCATCGACTTGGGGGCATCTACACTGAAGCTTTCTTT.

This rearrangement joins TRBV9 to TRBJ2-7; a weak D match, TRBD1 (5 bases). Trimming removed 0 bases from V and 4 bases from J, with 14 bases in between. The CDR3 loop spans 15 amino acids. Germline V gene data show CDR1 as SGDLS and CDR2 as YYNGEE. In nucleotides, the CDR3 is TGTGCCAGCAGCGTAGGGGCAGGGAATAGGTACGAGCAGTACGTC. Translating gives CASSVGAGNRYEQYV.

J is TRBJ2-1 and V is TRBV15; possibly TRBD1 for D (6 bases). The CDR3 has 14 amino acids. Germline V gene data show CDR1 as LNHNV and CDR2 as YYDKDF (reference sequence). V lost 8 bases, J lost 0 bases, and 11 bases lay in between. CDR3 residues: CATGDKGSYNEQFF. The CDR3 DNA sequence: TGTGCCACCGGGGACAAGGGCTCCTACAATGAGCAGTTCTTC.

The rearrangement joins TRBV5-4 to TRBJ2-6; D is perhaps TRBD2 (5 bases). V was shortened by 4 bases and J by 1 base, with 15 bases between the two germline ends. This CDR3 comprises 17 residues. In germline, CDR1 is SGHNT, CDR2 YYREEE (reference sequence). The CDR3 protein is CASSPPGSGSGANVLTF. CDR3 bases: TGTGCCAGCAGCCCACCGGGCTCGGGGTCTGGGGCCAACGTCCTGACTTTC.